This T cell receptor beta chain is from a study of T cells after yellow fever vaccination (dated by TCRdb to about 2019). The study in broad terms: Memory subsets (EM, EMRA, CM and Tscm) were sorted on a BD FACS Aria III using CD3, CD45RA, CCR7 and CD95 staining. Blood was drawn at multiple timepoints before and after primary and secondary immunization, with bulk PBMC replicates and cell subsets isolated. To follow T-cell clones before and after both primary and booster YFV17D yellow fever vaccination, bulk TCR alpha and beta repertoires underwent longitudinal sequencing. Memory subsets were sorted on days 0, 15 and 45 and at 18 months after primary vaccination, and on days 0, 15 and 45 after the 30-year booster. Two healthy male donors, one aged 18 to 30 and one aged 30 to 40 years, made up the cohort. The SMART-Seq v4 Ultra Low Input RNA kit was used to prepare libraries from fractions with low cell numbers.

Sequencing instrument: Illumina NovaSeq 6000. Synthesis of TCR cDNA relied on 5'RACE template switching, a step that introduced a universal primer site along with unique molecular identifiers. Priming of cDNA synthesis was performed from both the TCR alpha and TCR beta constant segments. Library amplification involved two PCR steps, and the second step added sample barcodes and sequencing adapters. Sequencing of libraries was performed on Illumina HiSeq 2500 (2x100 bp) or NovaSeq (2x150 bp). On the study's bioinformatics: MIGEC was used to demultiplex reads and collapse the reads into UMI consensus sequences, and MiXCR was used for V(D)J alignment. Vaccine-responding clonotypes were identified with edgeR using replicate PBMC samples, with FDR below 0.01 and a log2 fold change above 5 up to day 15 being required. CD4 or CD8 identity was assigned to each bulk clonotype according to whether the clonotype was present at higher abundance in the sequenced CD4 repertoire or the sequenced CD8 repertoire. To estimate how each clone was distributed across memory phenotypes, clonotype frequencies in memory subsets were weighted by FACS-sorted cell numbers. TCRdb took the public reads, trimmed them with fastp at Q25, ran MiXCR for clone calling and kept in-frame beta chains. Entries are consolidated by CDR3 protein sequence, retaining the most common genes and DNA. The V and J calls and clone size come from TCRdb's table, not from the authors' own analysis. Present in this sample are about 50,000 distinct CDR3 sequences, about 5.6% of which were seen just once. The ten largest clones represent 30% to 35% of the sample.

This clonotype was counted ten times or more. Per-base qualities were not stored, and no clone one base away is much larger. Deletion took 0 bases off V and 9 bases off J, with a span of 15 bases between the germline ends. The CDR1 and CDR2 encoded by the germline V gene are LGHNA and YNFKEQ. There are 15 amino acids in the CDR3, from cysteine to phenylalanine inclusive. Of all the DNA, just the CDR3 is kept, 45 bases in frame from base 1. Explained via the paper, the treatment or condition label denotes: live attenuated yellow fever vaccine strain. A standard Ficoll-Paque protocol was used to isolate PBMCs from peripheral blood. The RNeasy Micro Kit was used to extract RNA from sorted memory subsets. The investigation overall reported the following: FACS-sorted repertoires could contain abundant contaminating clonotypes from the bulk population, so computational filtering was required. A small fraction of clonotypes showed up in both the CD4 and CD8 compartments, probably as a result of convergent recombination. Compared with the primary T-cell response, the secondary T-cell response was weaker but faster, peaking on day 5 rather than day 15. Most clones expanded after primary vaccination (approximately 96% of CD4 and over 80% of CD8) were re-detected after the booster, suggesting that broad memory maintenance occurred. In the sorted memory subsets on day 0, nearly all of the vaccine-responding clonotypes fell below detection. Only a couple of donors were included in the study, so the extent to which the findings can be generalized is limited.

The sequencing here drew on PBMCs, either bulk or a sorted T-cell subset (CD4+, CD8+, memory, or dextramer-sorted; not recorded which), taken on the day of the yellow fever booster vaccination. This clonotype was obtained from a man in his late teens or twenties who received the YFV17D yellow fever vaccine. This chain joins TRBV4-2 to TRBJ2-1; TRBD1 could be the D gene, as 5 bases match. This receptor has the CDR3 CASSQDQGSFGEQFF. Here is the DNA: TGTGCCAGCAGCCAAGATCAGGGAAGTTTTGGTGAGCAGTTCTTC.